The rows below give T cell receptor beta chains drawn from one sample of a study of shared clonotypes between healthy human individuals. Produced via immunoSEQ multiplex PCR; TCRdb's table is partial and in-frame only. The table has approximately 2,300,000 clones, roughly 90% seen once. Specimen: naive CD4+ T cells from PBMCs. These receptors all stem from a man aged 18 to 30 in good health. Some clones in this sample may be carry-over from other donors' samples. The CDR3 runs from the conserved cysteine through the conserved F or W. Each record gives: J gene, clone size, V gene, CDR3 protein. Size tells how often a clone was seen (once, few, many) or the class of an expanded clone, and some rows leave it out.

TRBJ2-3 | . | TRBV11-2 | CASSLVDTQYF
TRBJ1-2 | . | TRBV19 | CASSIALDRGNYGYTF
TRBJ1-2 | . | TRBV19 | CASSTHLNYGYTF
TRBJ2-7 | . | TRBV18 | CASSGTVLNSYEQYF
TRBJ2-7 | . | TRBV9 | CASSVSPTETYEQYF
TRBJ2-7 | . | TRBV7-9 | CASSHPGKASYEQYF
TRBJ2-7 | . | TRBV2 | CASSEGRAAYEQYF
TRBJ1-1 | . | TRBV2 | CASIPEKGTEAFF
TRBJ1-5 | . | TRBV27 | CASSATVDQPQHF
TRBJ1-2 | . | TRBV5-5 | CASSRGQGNYGYTF
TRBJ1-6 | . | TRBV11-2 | CASSLKGGSNSPLHF
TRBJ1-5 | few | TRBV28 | CASSSGGNQPQHF
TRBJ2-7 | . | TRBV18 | CASSPTSENEQYF
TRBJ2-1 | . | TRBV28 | CASKGGSSYNEQFF
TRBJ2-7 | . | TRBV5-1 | CASSLGDTITYEQYF
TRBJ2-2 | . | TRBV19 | CATLSGNLNTGELFF
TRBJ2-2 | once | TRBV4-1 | CASSRGQGQNTGELFF
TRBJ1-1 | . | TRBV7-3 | CASSPGPLNTEAFF
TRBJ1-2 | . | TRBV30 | CVRQTGGYGYTF
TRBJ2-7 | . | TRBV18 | CASSPRRGGYEQYF
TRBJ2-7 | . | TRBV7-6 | CASSFGTSGTYEQYF
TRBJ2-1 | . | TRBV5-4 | CASTMRVTGDLFTDEQFF
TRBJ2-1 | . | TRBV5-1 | CASSSFKSSYNEQFF
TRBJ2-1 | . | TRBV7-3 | CASSPNGPSGTYNEQFF
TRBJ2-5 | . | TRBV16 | CASSQSSLAGGSSETQYF
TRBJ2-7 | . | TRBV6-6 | CASSYFRASSYEQYF
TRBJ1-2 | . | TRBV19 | CASSISVGRNYGYTF